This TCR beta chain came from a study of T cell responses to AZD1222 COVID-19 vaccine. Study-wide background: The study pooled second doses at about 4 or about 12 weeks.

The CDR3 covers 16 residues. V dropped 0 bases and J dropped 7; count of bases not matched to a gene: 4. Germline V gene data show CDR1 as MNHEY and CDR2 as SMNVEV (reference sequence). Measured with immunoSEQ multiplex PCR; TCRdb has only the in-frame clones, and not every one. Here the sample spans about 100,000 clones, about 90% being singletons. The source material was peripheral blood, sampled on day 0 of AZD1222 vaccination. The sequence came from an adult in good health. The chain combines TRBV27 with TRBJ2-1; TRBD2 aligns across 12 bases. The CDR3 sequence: CASSLSGTSGPNEQFF. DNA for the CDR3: TGTGCCAGCAGTTTATCGGGGACTAGCGGGCCTAATGAGCAGTTCTTC.